This T cell receptor beta chain appears in the sequencing data of a study of blood T cells in healthy people across ages. Each donor was a healthy Caucasian individual from Russia, aged roughly 6 to 100. As concerns this clonotype: Its target is not known.

The length of the CDR3 is 16 residues. Germline assignment: CDR1 ENHRY and CDR2 SYGVKD. The V end lost 3 bases, the J end lost 7 bases, and 19 bases lay between the germline ends. Next came a second PCR, run for about 7 to 12 cycles, which used a sample-barcoded 5' primer along with a J-beta primer mix. Each cDNA was tagged by a template-switch adaptor containing 12 random nucleotides. MiXCR was run by TCRdb on the 5' RACE reads, yielding one entry per CDR3 protein. The sample contains fewer than 800,000 distinct CDR3 sequences, approximately 50% of which appear only once. The study, taken as a whole, reports: Strong correlation linked observed beta diversity and percent naive T cells.

The source is a woman aged 55 to 70 in good health. Sequencing was done on a sample of blood. This chain uses TRBV10-3 with TRBJ1-5; D is undetermined. The CDR3 loop is CAISEFPGVSGQPQHF. Here the CDR3 DNA reads TGTGCCATCAGTGAATTCCCCGGGGTCTCAGGCCAGCCCCAGCATTTT.